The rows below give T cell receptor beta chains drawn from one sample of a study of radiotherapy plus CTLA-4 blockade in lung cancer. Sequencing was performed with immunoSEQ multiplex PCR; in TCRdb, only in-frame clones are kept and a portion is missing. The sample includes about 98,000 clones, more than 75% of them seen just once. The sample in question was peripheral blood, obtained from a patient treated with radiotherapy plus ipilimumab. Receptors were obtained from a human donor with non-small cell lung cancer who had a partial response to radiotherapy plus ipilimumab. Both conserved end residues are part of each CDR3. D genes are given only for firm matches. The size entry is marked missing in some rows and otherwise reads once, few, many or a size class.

CASSGAGGPTVETQYF,TGCGCCAGCAGTGGAGCGGGAGGCCCGACGGTAGAGACCCAGTACTTC,TRBV5-1,once,TRBD2,TRBJ2-5
CASSLALGDSYNEQFF,TGTGCCAGCAGCTTAGCGCTGGGCGACTCCTACAATGAGCAGTTCTTC,TRBV7-2,many,.,TRBJ2-1
CASSGTVSTDTQYF,TGTGCCAGTTCCGGGACAGTTAGCACAGATACGCAGTATTTT,TRBV6-1,.,TRBD1,TRBJ2-3
CASSLLAGAFSYEQYF,TGTGCCAGCAGTTTGTTAGCGGGAGCTTTTTCCTACGAGCAGTACTTC,TRBV27,.,TRBD2,TRBJ2-7
CASSPQSVPNTEAFF,TGTGCCAGCAGCCCACAATCCGTGCCGAACACTGAAGCTTTCTTT,TRBV7-2,.,.,TRBJ1-1
CASSIGQGWVTEAFF,TGTGCCAGTAGTATCGGTCAGGGGTGGGTCACTGAAGCTTTCTTT,TRBV19,once,.,TRBJ1-1
CASSPPAGRETQYF,TGTGCCAGCTCACCACCGGCAGGGCGGGAGACCCAGTACTTC,TRBV18,.,.,TRBJ2-5
CASSWTSGTYNEQFF,TGTGCCAGCAGCTGGACTAGCGGGACTTACAATGAGCAGTTCTTC,TRBV7-9,.,TRBD2,TRBJ2-1
CASSLSGGSPLHF,TGTGCCAGCAGTTTATCCGGAGGTTCACCCCTCCACTTT,TRBV27,.,.,TRBJ1-6
CASSPQGVGNQPQHF,TGTGCCAGCAGTCCACAGGGGGTTGGCAATCAGCCCCAGCATTTT,TRBV27,.,TRBD1,TRBJ1-5
CASSYRGYSYEQYF,TGTGCCAGCAGTTACCGGGGATATTCCTACGAGCAGTACTTC,TRBV6-5,.,.,TRBJ2-7
CASSALRQGSQETQYF,TGTGCCAGCAGCGCCCTGAGGCAGGGGTCCCAAGAGACCCAGTACTTC,TRBV7-3,once,.,TRBJ2-5
CASSPQQGPSYEQYF,TGTGCCAGCAGTCCTCAGCAGGGCCCCTCCTACGAGCAGTACTTC,TRBV27,.,.,TRBJ2-7
CASTSPAGGRVAKNIQYF,TGTGCCAGCACTAGCCCGGCGGGCGGGAGGGTGGCCAAAAACATTCAGTACTTC,TRBV28,.,TRBD2,TRBJ2-4
CASSPSTGGKGNEQFF,TGTGCCAGCAGCCCCTCTACAGGGGGCAAAGGGAATGAGCAGTTCTTC,TRBV11-2,.,TRBD1,TRBJ2-1
CASSYSRVDTYEQYF,TGTGCCAGCAGTTACTCGAGGGTAGATACCTACGAGCAGTACTTC,TRBV6-5,.,.,TRBJ2-7
CASSTKLGRGSCPSNQPQHF,TGTGCCAGCAGCACAAAGCTAGGGAGGGGGTCCTGTCCTAGCAATCAGCCCCAGCATTTT,TRBV21-1,.,.,TRBJ1-5
CASSRRDRLNEKLFF,TGTGCCAGCAGCCGGCGGGACAGGCTGAATGAAAAACTGTTTTTT,TRBV27,.,TRBD1,TRBJ1-4
CASSSTTGRTF,TGTGCCAGCAGTTCCACGACAGGACGCACCTTC,TRBV6-1,.,.,TRBJ1-2
CASSLGTGRYGYTF,TGTGCCAGCAGCTTGGGGACAGGGCGCTATGGCTACACCTTC,TRBV28,.,TRBD1,TRBJ1-2
CASSPLTGKGTEAFF,TGTGCCAGCTCACCATTAACAGGAAAAGGGACTGAAGCTTTCTTT,TRBV18,.,.,TRBJ1-1
CAIGNSGSSSSYEQYF,TGTGCCATCGGGAATAGCGGGAGTTCCAGCTCCTACGAGCAGTACTTC,TRBV10-3,.,TRBD2,TRBJ2-7
CASRGQPTNEKLFF,TGTGCCAGCAGGGGACAGCCAACTAATGAAAAACTGTTTTTT,TRBV6-1,.,TRBD1,TRBJ1-4
CASSLGGDNEQFF,TGCGCCAGCAGCTTGGGGGGGGACAATGAGCAGTTCTTC,TRBV5-1,few,.,TRBJ2-1
CASSIFPSSYEQYF,TGTGCCAGTAGTATTTTCCCCAGCTCCTACGAGCAGTACTTC,TRBV19,.,.,TRBJ2-7
CASSPRGASGGSNEQFF,TGTGCCAGTAGTCCCCGTGGGGCTAGCGGAGGATCGAATGAGCAGTTCTTC,TRBV19,.,TRBD2,TRBJ2-1
CASSVVAGGPLDEQFF,TGTGCCAGCAGCGTAGTAGCGGGAGGGCCTTTGGATGAGCAGTTCTTC,TRBV9,.,TRBD2,TRBJ2-1
CSVGGDRVGEQYF,TGCAGCGTTGGGGGGGACAGGGTGGGGGAGCAGTACTTC,TRBV29-1,.,TRBD1,TRBJ2-5
CASSESPGLVRHEQYF,TGCGCCAGCAGTGAGTCACCGGGACTAGTTAGGCACGAGCAGTACTTC,TRBV10-2,once,TRBD2,TRBJ2-7
CATSRDQGLANNNEQFF,TGTGCCACCAGCAGAGATCAGGGACTAGCGAATAACAATGAGCAGTTCTTC,TRBV15,.,TRBD2,TRBJ2-1
CASSSNRGRDEKLFF,TGTGCCAGTAGTAGTAATAGGGGCCGAGATGAAAAACTGTTTTTT,TRBV19,.,.,TRBJ1-4
CASSFRENTGELFF,TGTGCCAGCAGCTTCAGGGAGAACACCGGGGAGCTGTTTTTT,TRBV9,.,.,TRBJ2-2
CASSRTDNEKLFF,TGTGCCAGCAGCAGGACAGATAATGAAAAACTGTTTTTT,TRBV7-9,.,.,TRBJ1-4
CASSQGADNEQFF,TGTGCCAGCAGCCAAGGGGCAGACAATGAGCAGTTCTTC,TRBV4-2,.,.,TRBJ2-1
CASSITYATDTQYF,TGTGCCAGTAGTATCACCTACGCGACAGATACGCAGTATTTT,TRBV19,.,.,TRBJ2-3
CASSGTGSYNEQFF,TGCGCCAGCAGTGGGACAGGGTCCTACAATGAGCAGTTCTTC,TRBV10-1,.,TRBD1,TRBJ2-1
CASSPNYPTGELFF,TGTGCCAGCTCACCCAACTACCCCACCGGGGAGCTGTTTTTT,TRBV18,.,.,TRBJ2-2
CASSSPGLIRTQYF,TGTGCCAGCAGTTCTCCGGGACTGATTAGGACGCAGTACTTC,TRBV28,.,.,TRBJ2-7
CASSLALAGAYNEQFF,TGTGCCAGCAGCTTAGCGCTAGCGGGGGCCTACAATGAGCAGTTCTTC,TRBV7-9,.,TRBD2,TRBJ2-1
CASSLDDIF,TGTGCCAGCAGCTTAGATGACATTTTT,TRBV7-9,.,.,TRBJ2-3
CAWNRDRGGYEQYF,TGTGCCTGGAATAGAGACAGGGGAGGCTACGAGCAGTACTTC,TRBV30,.,TRBD1,TRBJ2-7
CASSVTSLAGSYEQYF,TGTGCCAGCAGCGTAACGTCGCTAGCGGGCTCCTACGAGCAGTACTTC,TRBV9,.,TRBD2,TRBJ2-7